This T cell receptor beta chain was retrieved from a study of cytomegalovirus exposure and HLA in healthy donors. Points from the study as a whole: TCR beta sequences reportedly predicted most subjects' HLA-A and HLA-B alleles accurately.

The PCR ran on 60 Vbeta and 13 Jbeta primers. Sequencing used immunoSEQ multiplex PCR; TCRdb keeps in-frame clones, though not all of them. This table has approximately 150,000 clones, around 75% appearing once. CDR1 is MNHEY, CDR2 SMNVEV, per germline (reference sequence). Trimming pared 6 bases from V and 2 bases from J, leaving 7 bases between. This CDR3 comprises 13 residues. In the case of this clone: Its antigen is currently unknown. Distinct nucleotide sequences in the sample also encode this CDR3.

The specimen was PBMCs. The chain combines TRBV27 with TRBJ2-2; weak D call: TRBD1 (5 bases). This receptor was taken from a man aged 18 to 29 in good health and CMV-seropositive. DNA of the CDR3: TGTGCCAGCAGCAGGGTCAACACCGGGGAGCTGTTTTTT. This translates into CASSRVNTGELFF.